This TCR beta chain appears in the sequencing data of a study of cytomegalovirus exposure and HLA in healthy donors. The CDR3 is 15 residues long. V gave up 4 bases and J gave up 0 bases, with 10 bases separating them. CDR1 is LNHDA, CDR2 SQIVND, per germline (reference sequence). Assay: immunoSEQ multiplex PCR; the TCRdb copy retains only in-frame clones and omits some. The data show a few hundred thousand clones, with around 90% seen just once and roughly 1% held by the top ten. V is TRBV19 and J is TRBJ2-1, with unresolved D. This clonotype was sampled from a woman aged 18-35 years in good health and CMV-seronegative. Input material: PBMCs. As DNA, the CDR3 is TGTGCCAGTAGTACAACTCGTCTCTCCTACAATGAGCAGTTCTTC. Its protein product is CASSTTRLSYNEQFF.